Listed here is a single TCR beta chain. The target antigen is unknown. 5'RACE template switching added a universal primer site and UMIs to TCR cDNA. One entry per CDR3 protein results from TCRdb running MiXCR on the 5' RACE reads. The sample has about 260,000 distinct CDR3 sequences, roughly 5.6% seen once; the top ten hold roughly 3%. Germline CDR1 and CDR2: KGHSH and LQKENI. CDR3 length equals 15 residues. V lost 2 bases and J lost 3; bases outside the gene matches: 4. This sample was taken from a study of T cells after yellow fever vaccination. Regarding the study as a whole: From the bulk population, abundant clonotypes could contaminate and appear within FACS-sorted repertoires.

The sequence came from a man between 18 and 29 years old who received the YFV17D yellow fever vaccine. This chain uses TRBV18 with TRBJ2-5; 9 positions agree with TRBD1. This sample comprised CD4+ T cells sorted from PBMCs, obtained on the day of the yellow fever booster vaccination. The CDR3 DNA reads as TGTGCCAGCTCACCATCCGGGACAGGGAAAGAGACCCAGTACTTC. Translated, it gives CASSPSGTGKETQYF.